This T cell receptor (beta chain) was captured by sequencing in a study of T cells in narcolepsy. Whole-study findings and limits: Autoreactive HCRT-specific and TRIB2-specific clonotypes were marked in same-patient CSF-versus-blood CD4+ comparisons. Blood of same and different patients, but not healthy controls, reportedly held recurring autoreactive clonotypes.

V lost 2 bases, J lost 2 bases, and 13 bases lay in between. CDR1 is MGHDK and CDR2 is SYGVNS in the germline V gene. The length of the CDR3 is 15 residues. Sequencing used immunoSEQ multiplex PCR; TCRdb keeps in-frame clones, though not all of them. The sample lists around 30,000 clones, 81% occurring once. As concerns this clone: Its specificity is not known.

Source material: memory (CD45RA-) CD4+ T cells from blood. The clonotype originates from a human donor in good health. The genes are TRBV25-1 and TRBJ2-7, with no clear D. CDR3 region: CASSERASRTYEQYF. In DNA, the CDR3 is TGTGCCAGCAGTGAAAGGGCTAGTCGGACCTACGAGCAGTACTTC.